The rows below give T cell receptor beta chains drawn from one sample of a study of shared clonotypes between healthy human individuals. Sequencing used immunoSEQ multiplex PCR; TCRdb keeps in-frame clones, though not all of them. Among approximately 2,300,000 clones listed, about 90% were seen once. Sequences were obtained from naive CD4+ T cells from PBMCs. The receptors were gathered from a man younger than 35 in good health. Some clones in this sample may be carry-over from other donors' samples. CDR3s include the opening cysteine and the closing phenylalanine or tryptophan. D genes are given only for firm matches. For some rows the clone size is stated as once, few or many, or as a class when expanded; others skip it.

clone size: few
V gene: TRBV5-5
J gene: TRBJ1-5
D gene: -
CDR3 DNA: TGTGCCAGCAGCTTGGCATTGGGGGATAGACCCCAGCATTTT
CDR3 protein: CASSLALGDRPQHF

clone size: -
V gene: TRBV6-1
J gene: TRBJ2-4
D gene: -
CDR3 DNA: TGTGCCAGCAGTGGGACAGTAGCCAAAAACATTCAGTACTTC
CDR3 protein: CASSGTVAKNIQYF

clone size: -
V gene: TRBV5-1
J gene: TRBJ2-4
D gene: -
CDR3 DNA: TGCGCCAGCAGGGAACTAGTTAGCGACCCCAAAAACATTCAGTACTTC
CDR3 protein: CASRELVSDPKNIQYF

clone size: -
V gene: TRBV7-2
J gene: TRBJ2-2
D gene: -
CDR3 DNA: TGTGCCAGCAGCTTCCCTGGTGGCACGGACACCGGGGAGCTGTTTTTT
CDR3 protein: CASSFPGGTDTGELFF

clone size: -
V gene: TRBV6-5
J gene: TRBJ2-4
D gene: -
CDR3 DNA: TGTGCCAGCAGGGTAGACAGTGCCAAAAACATTCAGTACTTC
CDR3 protein: CASRVDSAKNIQYF

clone size: -
V gene: TRBV7-8
J gene: TRBJ2-3
D gene: -
CDR3 DNA: TGTGCCAGCAGCCTCCAGGGGGGGAGGGGGACAGATACGCAGTATTTT
CDR3 protein: CASSLQGGRGTDTQYF

clone size: once
V gene: TRBV9
J gene: TRBJ1-3
D gene: -
CDR3 DNA: TGTGCCAGCAGCGTAGGATCGTGGGCAAATGGAAACACCATATATTTT
CDR3 protein: CASSVGSWANGNTIYF

clone size: -
V gene: TRBV5-1
J gene: TRBJ2-1
D gene: -
CDR3 DNA: TGCGCCAGCTCCCCCGGGGGGCAGACCTACAATGAGCAGTTCTTC
CDR3 protein: CASSPGGQTYNEQFF

clone size: once
V gene: TRBV11-2
J gene: TRBJ2-2
D gene: TRBD2
CDR3 DNA: TGTGCCAGCAGCATAACCAGCGGGAGCGTCACCGGGGAGCTGTTTTTT
CDR3 protein: CASSITSGSVTGELFF

clone size: -
V gene: TRBV7-2
J gene: TRBJ1-2
D gene: -
CDR3 DNA: TGTGCCAGCAGCCCCCGGGACAACTACTATGGCTACACCTTC
CDR3 protein: CASSPRDNYYGYTF

clone size: -
V gene: TRBV2
J gene: TRBJ1-1
D gene: -
CDR3 DNA: TGTGCCAGCAGTGGGGGGGTGTGGGCTTTCTTT
CDR3 protein: CASSGGVWAFF

clone size: -
V gene: TRBV19
J gene: TRBJ1-5
D gene: -
CDR3 DNA: TGTGCCAGTACCCAAAACTTGAATCAGCCCCAGCATTTT
CDR3 protein: CASTQNLNQPQHF

clone size: -
V gene: TRBV29-1
J gene: TRBJ2-7
D gene: TRBD2
CDR3 DNA: TGCAGCGTCGCCCTGGGGGGGAGGGCCTCCTACGAGCAGTACTTC
CDR3 protein: CSVALGGRASYEQYF

clone size: -
V gene: TRBV18
J gene: TRBJ2-7
D gene: -
CDR3 DNA: TGTGCCAGCTCACTACGCCCGGAGGAGGTTCCGACACGGGAGCAGTACTTC
CDR3 protein: CASSLRPEEVPTREQYF

clone size: -
V gene: TRBV6-6
J gene: TRBJ2-7
D gene: TRBD1
CDR3 DNA: TGTGCCAGCAGTTACTCGTCCGGTACAGGGGGCTACGAGCAGTACTTC
CDR3 protein: CASSYSSGTGGYEQYF

clone size: -
V gene: TRBV19
J gene: TRBJ1-3
D gene: -
CDR3 DNA: TGTGCCAGTAGTATCGAGGGGCCGAGAGGAAACACCATATATTTT
CDR3 protein: CASSIEGPRGNTIYF

clone size: -
V gene: TRBV6-6
J gene: TRBJ2-1
D gene: -
CDR3 DNA: TGTGCCAGCAGTTACGGCGAAGATGAGCAGTTCTTC
CDR3 protein: CASSYGEDEQFF

clone size: -
V gene: TRBV6-1
J gene: TRBJ2-1
D gene: -
CDR3 DNA: TGTGCCAGCAGTGAAGACCGGGACTATGAGCAGTTCTTC
CDR3 protein: CASSEDRDYEQFF

clone size: -
V gene: TRBV7-6
J gene: TRBJ2-3
D gene: -
CDR3 DNA: TGTGCCAGCAGCATGGGCTCCACAGATACGCAGTATTTT
CDR3 protein: CASSMGSTDTQYF

clone size: -
V gene: TRBV5-1
J gene: TRBJ2-7
D gene: TRBD2
CDR3 DNA: TGCGCCAGCAGCTCCGGGGGGACTGACCGCTACGAGCAGTACTTC
CDR3 protein: CASSSGGTDRYEQYF

clone size: -
V gene: TRBV7-3
J gene: TRBJ2-1
D gene: -
CDR3 DNA: TGTGCCAGCAGCTTGAGGGGGAGGGCCGGTAATGAGCAGTTCTTC
CDR3 protein: CASSLRGRAGNEQFF

clone size: once
V gene: TRBV19
J gene: TRBJ2-4
D gene: TRBD2
CDR3 DNA: TGTGCCAGTAGTATGCGGGGGTCGGGTCTAGCCAAAAACATTCAGTACTTC
CDR3 protein: CASSMRGSGLAKNIQYF

clone size: -
V gene: TRBV20-1
J gene: TRBJ2-1
D gene: -
CDR3 DNA: TGCAGTGCTAGGCGCAGTGATGAGCAGTTCTTC
CDR3 protein: CSARRSDEQFF

clone size: -
V gene: TRBV7-8
J gene: TRBJ1-2
D gene: -
CDR3 DNA: TGTGCCAGCAGCCCAGGGCCAGGTCCAGGGGAGAGCTATGGCTACACCTTC
CDR3 protein: CASSPGPGPGESYGYTF

clone size: -
V gene: TRBV18
J gene: TRBJ2-7
D gene: -
CDR3 DNA: TGTGCCAGCTTAGGGGGAACTTCCTACGAGCAGTACTTC
CDR3 protein: CASLGGTSYEQYF

clone size: once
V gene: TRBV14
J gene: TRBJ2-5
D gene: -
CDR3 DNA: TGTGCCAGCAGCCACTACCCCAGTGGAGAGACCCAGTACTTC
CDR3 protein: CASSHYPSGETQYF

clone size: -
V gene: TRBV28
J gene: TRBJ1-2
D gene: -
CDR3 DNA: TGTGCCAGCAGGACGTATGGTGGCTACACCTTC
CDR3 protein: CASRTYGGYTF

clone size: -
V gene: TRBV18
J gene: TRBJ1-1
D gene: -
CDR3 DNA: TGTGCCAGCTCACCAAGACAGATTGTGGATGAAGCTTTCTTT
CDR3 protein: CASSPRQIVDEAFF

clone size: -
V gene: TRBV7-8
J gene: TRBJ2-7
D gene: -
CDR3 DNA: TGTGCCAGCACAGCTTATCAGTACGAGCAGTACTTC
CDR3 protein: CASTAYQYEQYF

clone size: -
V gene: TRBV5-1
J gene: TRBJ2-1
D gene: -
CDR3 DNA: TGCGCCAGCAGCCGAGTAACTACAACCTACAATGAGCAGTTCTTC
CDR3 protein: CASSRVTTTYNEQFF

clone size: -
V gene: TRBV11-1
J gene: TRBJ1-1
D gene: -
CDR3 DNA: TGTGCCAGCAGCTTAGATGGGCGGGGACCTTCAATCACTGAAGCTTTCTTT
CDR3 protein: CASSLDGRGPSITEAFF

clone size: -
V gene: TRBV7-9
J gene: TRBJ2-2
D gene: -
CDR3 DNA: TGTGCCAGCAGCCCCGAAACCGGGGAGCTGTTTTTT
CDR3 protein: CASSPETGELFF

clone size: -
V gene: TRBV7-9
J gene: TRBJ2-7
D gene: TRBD1
CDR3 DNA: TGTGCCAGCAGCTTAGGGGACAGGGGGCTCGAGCAGTACTTC
CDR3 protein: CASSLGDRGLEQYF

clone size: -
V gene: TRBV15
J gene: TRBJ2-3
D gene: TRBD1
CDR3 DNA: TGTGCCACCAGACTCAAGGACAGGGGGCTAGGTACGCAGTATTTT
CDR3 protein: CATRLKDRGLGTQYF

clone size: -
V gene: TRBV7-2
J gene: TRBJ1-2
D gene: -
CDR3 DNA: TGTGCCAGCAGCTTAGTGGGGTTAGGGGGCTACACCTTC
CDR3 protein: CASSLVGLGGYTF

clone size: -
V gene: TRBV30
J gene: TRBJ2-7
D gene: -
CDR3 DNA: TGTGCCGTCACCCTCACTCACGGCTACTTCTACGAGCAGTACTTC
CDR3 protein: CAVTLTHGYFYEQYF

clone size: -
V gene: TRBV6-1
J gene: TRBJ2-7
D gene: -
CDR3 DNA: TGTGCCAGCAAGGAGGGGCAGTACCTTACTGAGCAGTACTTC
CDR3 protein: CASKEGQYLTEQYF

clone size: -
V gene: TRBV27
J gene: TRBJ2-1
D gene: -
CDR3 DNA: TGTGCCACCGGCCTGGGGGAGCAGTTCTTC
CDR3 protein: CATGLGEQFF

clone size: -
V gene: TRBV11-2
J gene: TRBJ2-6
D gene: -
CDR3 DNA: TGTGCCAGCAGTCTGAGGCTGGGTACAGGGGCCAACGTCCTGACTTTC
CDR3 protein: CASSLRLGTGANVLTF

clone size: -
V gene: TRBV10-3
J gene: TRBJ2-7
D gene: TRBD1
CDR3 DNA: TGTGCCATCAGCGACAGGGCGGGTGGGTACTTC
CDR3 protein: CAISDRAGGYF

clone size: -
V gene: TRBV7-9
J gene: TRBJ2-2
D gene: -
CDR3 DNA: TGTGCCAGTGCCAAGTGGCAAGAGACCACCGGGGAGCTGTTTTTT
CDR3 protein: CASAKWQETTGELFF

clone size: -
V gene: TRBV6-4
J gene: TRBJ2-3
D gene: TRBD2
CDR3 DNA: TGTGCCAGCAGTGTCGCGGGAGGCACAGATACGCAGTATTTT
CDR3 protein: CASSVAGGTDTQYF

clone size: -
V gene: TRBV27
J gene: TRBJ2-5
D gene: -
CDR3 DNA: TGTGCCAGCAGTTTATCGTGGGCGGCAGAGACCCAGTACTTC
CDR3 protein: CASSLSWAAETQYF

clone size: -
V gene: TRBV10-3
J gene: TRBJ1-2
D gene: TRBD1
CDR3 DNA: TGTGCCATCAGTCAGGGGGGAGGTGACTATGGCTACACCTTC
CDR3 protein: CAISQGGGDYGYTF

clone size: few
V gene: TRBV9
J gene: TRBJ1-4
D gene: -
CDR3 DNA: TGTGCCAGCAGCGTAATGGGAACCTCTAATGAAAAACTGTTTTTT
CDR3 protein: CASSVMGTSNEKLFF

clone size: few
V gene: TRBV5-6
J gene: TRBJ2-3
D gene: -
CDR3 DNA: TGTGCCAGCAGCTTGGCCATGAAAACAGATACGCAGTATTTT
CDR3 protein: CASSLAMKTDTQYF